This T cell receptor beta chain was found in a study of blood T cell repertoires in COVID-19. Study details: The samples span acute and convalescent COVID-19 from the United States, Italy and Spain.

Sequenced by immunoSEQ multiplex PCR; TCRdb stores in-frame clones only, minus some. The sample lists a few hundred thousand clones, approximately 80% occurring once. This CDR3 is 14 amino acids long. Per the germline V gene, CDR1 is MNHEY and CDR2 is SMNVEV (reference sequence). The V and J ends lost 5 bases and 4 bases respectively, with 14 bases between them. The clonotype comes from a woman under 30 with acute or convalescent COVID-19. The material sequenced was peripheral blood. The genes are TRBV27 and TRBJ2-5; a weak D match, TRBD1 (5 bases). This CDR3 reads CASSPLGVGETQYF. The CDR3 nucleotides read TGTGCCAGCAGTCCGCTAGGGGTTGGAGAGACCCAGTACTTC.